This is a list of T cell receptor beta chains from one sample in a study of siplizumab effects on memory and regulatory T cells. The repertoire was sequenced with immunoSEQ multiplex PCR; TCRdb's copy has only in-frame clones and lacks some. The table lists 99,000 or so clones, about 93% of them singletons. What was sequenced was CD4+ T cells sorted from blood. These receptors all come from a human donor in good health. Both conserved end residues are part of each CDR3. The order of the fields is D gene, CDR3 length, clone size, J gene, V gene, CDR3 DNA, CDR3 protein. A D gene is named only where the DNA matches it firmly. Clone sizes are given selectively: once, few, many, or a class where the clone is expanded.

>NA|17|NA|TRBJ2-1|TRBV11-2
TGTGCCAGCAGCCGGACTGGGGAGGGGGGCTACTACAATGAGCAGTTCTTC
CASSRTGEGGYYNEQFF
>TRBD2|14|NA|TRBJ2-7|TRBV10-3
TGTGCCATCGCGCGGGGGAGGACCCCCTACGAGCAGTACTTC
CAIARGRTPYEQYF
>NA|15|few|TRBJ1-1|TRBV4-1
TGCGCCAGCAGCGGGAAGGACGGAGCGAACACTGAAGCTTTCTTT
CASSGKDGANTEAFF
>TRBD2|13|NA|TRBJ2-7|TRBV30
TGTGCCTGGACTCTAGCGGGAGGCTCCGAGCAGTACTTC
CAWTLAGGSEQYF
>NA|14|NA|TRBJ1-1|TRBV15
TGTGCCACCAGCAGAGATATGGGGCGGACTGAAGCTTTCTTT
CATSRDMGRTEAFF
>TRBD1|13|few|TRBJ1-5|TRBV11-2
TGTGCCAGCAGCTTGACAGGGTTGCAGCCCCAGCATTTT
CASSLTGLQPQHF
>NA|13|NA|TRBJ2-7|TRBV6-1
TGTGCAACCACCCTCCTGGAGGTCTACGAGCAGTACTTC
CATTLLEVYEQYF
>TRBD1|12|NA|TRBJ2-7|TRBV6-1
TGTGCCAGCAGTGAAAGAGGACAGGGTCGGTACTTC
CASSERGQGRYF
>NA|13|NA|TRBJ1-2|TRBV6-5
TGTGCCAGCAAGGACGGGGTCGCGGGGGGCTACACCTTC
CASKDGVAGGYTF
>NA|15|NA|TRBJ1-4|TRBV4-1
TGCGCCAGCAGCCAACCTCCTACCCCAGGTGAAAAACTGTTTTTT
CASSQPPTPGEKLFF
>TRBD2|17|NA|TRBJ2-1|TRBV30
TGTGCCTGGAGTGTACGGACTAGCGGGAGGGTCTACAATGAGCAGTTCTTC
CAWSVRTSGRVYNEQFF
>NA|18|NA|TRBJ1-2|TRBV11-3
TGTGCCAGCAGCCCCCCGTTGGGGACCCCCGAGGGAAACTATGGCTACACCTTC
CASSPPLGTPEGNYGYTF
>NA|15|NA|TRBJ1-2|TRBV5-4
TGTGCCAGCAGCTCCCCGGACGTGTCGTCGTTGAGTTACACCTTC
CASSSPDVSSLSYTF
>TRBD1|15|NA|TRBJ1-2|TRBV5-5
TGTGCCAGCAGCGCGGGACAGGGGGGAAACTATGGCTACACCTTC
CASSAGQGGNYGYTF
>TRBD1|17|NA|TRBJ1-3|TRBV18
TGTGCCAGCTCACCACCGAGGGCAGGGGGCACTGGAAACACCATATATTTT
CASSPPRAGGTGNTIYF
>TRBD1|14|NA|TRBJ2-7|TRBV10-2
TGCGCCAGCAGCCGGGACAGGGTAACCTACGAGCAGTACTTC
CASSRDRVTYEQYF
>NA|17|NA|TRBJ2-3|TRBV9
TGTGCCAGCAGCGGCCGAACAGGGTTAGGGCTGACAGATACGCAGTATTTT
CASSGRTGLGLTDTQYF
>TRBD1|15|NA|TRBJ1-4|TRBV30
TGTGCCTGGAGTGCCTCGACAGGGGCGGGTGAAAAACTGTTTTTT
CAWSASTGAGEKLFF
>NA|15|NA|TRBJ2-2|TRBV7-7
TGTGCTAGCAGCCCTTCGGGGGGCGGCACCGGGGAGCTGTTTTTT
CASSPSGGGTGELFF
>NA|14|NA|TRBJ2-7|TRBV28
TGTGCCAGTGGCCCGGGGGGCGCAAATCACGAGCAGTACTTC
CASGPGGANHEQYF
>TRBD1|15|NA|TRBJ2-7|TRBV7-8
TGTGCCAGCAGCTTAGTCGGGACAGGGACCTACGAGCAGTACTTC
CASSLVGTGTYEQYF
>NA|15|NA|TRBJ1-1|TRBV6-1
TGTGCCAGCAGTGAATGGTCCCGCGGGGGAACTGAAGCTTTCTTT
CASSEWSRGGTEAFF
>NA|13|NA|TRBJ1-2|TRBV6-5
TGTGCCAGCAGTTTACAGGGCGGCTATGGCTACACCTTC
CASSLQGGYGYTF
>NA|11|NA|TRBJ2-7|TRBV6-6
TGTGCCAGCAGTTACGAAGGCGAGCAGTACTTC
CASSYEGEQYF
>NA|13|NA|TRBJ1-2|TRBV11-2
TGTGCCAGCAGCTCTCCCCGGACCCAGGGCTACACCTTC
CASSSPRTQGYTF
>NA|17|NA|TRBJ1-5|TRBV7-2
TGTGCCAGCAGCTTAGTTTCAGGGGTGGTCACGAATCAGCCCCAGCATTTT
CASSLVSGVVTNQPQHF
>TRBD2|15|NA|TRBJ2-7|TRBV11-3
TGTGCCAGCAGCGGGCCACTAGCGGGATCGGGCGAGCAGTACTTC
CASSGPLAGSGEQYF
>TRBD2|19|NA|TRBJ2-3|TRBV9
TGTGCCAGCAGCGTACGACTAGCGGGGGGGCAATCTAGTCCAGATACGCAGTATTTT
CASSVRLAGGQSSPDTQYF
>TRBD1|16|NA|TRBJ1-2|TRBV6-5
TGTGCCAGCAGTTACATCGGGACAGGGGGCTTTAGTGGCTACACCTTC
CASSYIGTGGFSGYTF
>NA|14|NA|TRBJ1-1|TRBV5-4
TGTGCCAGCAGCTTCCGGCAGTACAACACTGAAGCTTTCTTT
CASSFRQYNTEAFF
>TRBD1|14|NA|TRBJ1-3|TRBV5-4
TGTGCCAGCAGCTTACCGGGACAGGGAAACACCATATATTTT
CASSLPGQGNTIYF
>NA|13|NA|TRBJ2-7|TRBV15
TGTGCCACCAGCAGAGGCAGAGGCGGCGAGCAGTACTTC
CATSRGRGGEQYF
>TRBD1|15|NA|TRBJ2-2|TRBV2
TGTGCCAGCAGTGAGACAGGGGAGTACACCGGGGAGCTGTTTTTT
CASSETGEYTGELFF
>NA|15|NA|TRBJ2-6|TRBV11-3
TGTGCCAGCAGCGCGGGGCACTCTGGGGCCAACGTCCTGACTTTC
CASSAGHSGANVLTF
>NA|14|NA|TRBJ1-1|TRBV29-1
TGCAGCGTTGTTTTCGGGGGCGGGGTGCTTGAAGCTTTCTTT
CSVVFGGGVLEAFF